Described below is a single T cell receptor (beta chain) sequence and its context. The data stem from a study of blood T cell repertoires in COVID-19. Study context: Both acute and convalescent COVID-19 samples were obtained from the United States, Italy and Spain.

In the original workflow: Estimation of nucleated cell counts was performed using reference gene primer amplification. TCRdb's copy holds only in-frame clones and misses some; the assay was immunoSEQ multiplex PCR. V, J and clone size were drawn from that table, and D and trimming were deduced from the DNA. Among around 120,000 clones, 85% were seen once, and the ten largest hold 9.5% to 13%. The trim removed 4 bases at V and 9 bases at J, leaving 11 bases unmatched. Germline CDR1 and CDR2: MGHDK and SYGVNS. CDR3 size: 15 residues. The chain is built from TRBV25-1 and TRBJ2-1; 8 bases are a match to TRBD1. The sample taken for sequencing was peripheral blood. The sequence was collected from a man older than 75 with acute or convalescent COVID-19. The CDR3 protein is CASSVAGTGPLEQFF. The DNA of the CDR3 is TGTGCCAGCAGTGTGGCGGGGACAGGTCCCCTTGAGCAGTTCTTC.